This T cell receptor beta chain was sequenced for a study of beta chain features in type 1 diabetes. Study-level information: Examination spanned approximately 110 million sorted cells from all samples.

This clone was recorded a few times. Its target is unknown. Expressed TCRB transcripts got sequenced, as all isolated RNA was reverse transcribed. Measured with immunoSEQ multiplex PCR; TCRdb has only the in-frame clones, and not every one. The data contain about 360,000 clones, around 13% of them seen just once; the ten biggest clones take up about 0.017%. Study-level findings and limits: Patients' naive, central memory and regulatory TCRB repertoires appeared more alike than those of healthy donors. The question of HLA type influencing TCRB rearrangement was one that remained unresolved here.

Every donor provided one heparinised blood draw, which averaged about 120 mL. The CDR3 loop spans 15 amino acids. The junction had 8 bases not matched to a gene; V was cut back by 5 bases and J by 4 bases. Germline V gene lookup returns CDR1 KGHSH and CDR2 LQKENI. The sequencing input was naive CD4+ T cells from blood. This chain joins TRBV18 and TRBJ1-2; 9 bases agree with TRBD1. This receptor was obtained from a young man in good health. CDR3 sequence reads: CASSSTGGIGYGYTF. The DNA for the CDR3 is TGTGCCAGCTCATCGACAGGGGGAATTGGCTATGGCTACACCTTC.